One and the same sample provided the 2 T cell receptor beta chains below, sequenced in a study of cytomegalovirus exposure and HLA in healthy donors. 13 Jbeta primers and 60 Vbeta primers were used for the PCR. Clones were read by immunoSEQ multiplex PCR, and TCRdb kept only the in-frame ones, dropping some. This sample has about 120,000 clones, with approximately 81% found just once. The sequenced sample was PBMCs. The receptors shown here come from a woman aged 18-35 years in good health and CMV-seropositive.

The chain is built from TRBV2 and TRBJ2-2, with a tentative D call TRBD1 (8 bases). CDR3 size: 16 residues. V lost 4 bases to trimming and J lost 3 bases, with 15 bases between them. The germline V gene encodes CDR1 SNHLY and CDR2 FYNNEI. The CDR3 sequence: CASSGGGQVDTGELFF. The CDR3 bases are TGTGCCAGCAGTGGGGGGGGACAGGTTGACACCGGGGAGCTGTTTTTT.

This sequence joins TRBV4-1 and TRBJ2-3, with 7 bases matching TRBD2. Germline assignment: CDR1 MGHRA and CDR2 YSYEKL. The CDR3 totals 17 residues. V shed 1 base and J 0 bases; nucleotides not matched to a gene: 7. This CDR3 is CASSQAVASGSTDTQYF. The DNA for the CDR3 is TGCGCCAGCAGCCAAGCAGTGGCTAGCGGTAGCACAGATACGCAGTATTTT.